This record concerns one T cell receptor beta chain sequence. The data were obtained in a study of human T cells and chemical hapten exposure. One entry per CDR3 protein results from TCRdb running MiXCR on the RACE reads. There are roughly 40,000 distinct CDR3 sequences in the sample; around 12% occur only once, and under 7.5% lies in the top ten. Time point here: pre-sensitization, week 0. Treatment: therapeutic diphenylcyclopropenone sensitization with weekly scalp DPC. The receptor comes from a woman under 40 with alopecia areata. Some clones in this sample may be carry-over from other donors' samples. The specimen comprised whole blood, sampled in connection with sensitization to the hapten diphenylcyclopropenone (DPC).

Written as DNA, the CDR3 is TGTGCCACCAGCAGCGGAGATAGCAATCAGCCCCAGCATTTT. As protein: CATSSGDSNQPQHF. The chain links TRBV15 to TRBJ1-5; no firm D call. Germline lookup yields CDR1 LNHNV and CDR2 YYDKDF (reference sequence). Between the trimmed V and J ends, which lost 3 bases and 0 bases, there was a span of 6 bases. There are 14 residues in the CDR3.